This TCR beta chain was recovered during a study of blood T cells in healthy people across ages. Findings and limits, study-wide: When set beside aged donors, long-lived donors presented more naive CD4+ cells and higher diversity.

V was shortened by 1 base and J by 6 bases, with 11 bases between the two germline ends. CDR1 and CDR2 from the germline V gene are DFQATT and SNEGSKA (reference sequence). There are 13 residues in the CDR3. This clonotype was seen ten or more times. Its matching antigen is unknown. Primers used in a second PCR of about 6 to 11 cycles were a sample-barcoded 5' primer and a J-beta primer mix. From each sample, at least 2.5 million paired-end reads containing CDR3 were obtained. Each CDR3 protein gets one entry after TCRdb re-called the 5' RACE reads with MiXCR. The sample contains approximately 810,000 distinct CDR3 sequences, more than 25% of which appear only once.

The receptor was isolated from a woman of 80 years or more in good health. This chain uses TRBV20-1 with TRBJ2-3, with D possibly being TRBD1 (5 bases). The material sequenced was blood. The CDR3 DNA is TGCAGTGCTAGAGTCGGGCCAGGGGATACGCAGTATTTT. Its translation: CSARVGPGDTQYF.